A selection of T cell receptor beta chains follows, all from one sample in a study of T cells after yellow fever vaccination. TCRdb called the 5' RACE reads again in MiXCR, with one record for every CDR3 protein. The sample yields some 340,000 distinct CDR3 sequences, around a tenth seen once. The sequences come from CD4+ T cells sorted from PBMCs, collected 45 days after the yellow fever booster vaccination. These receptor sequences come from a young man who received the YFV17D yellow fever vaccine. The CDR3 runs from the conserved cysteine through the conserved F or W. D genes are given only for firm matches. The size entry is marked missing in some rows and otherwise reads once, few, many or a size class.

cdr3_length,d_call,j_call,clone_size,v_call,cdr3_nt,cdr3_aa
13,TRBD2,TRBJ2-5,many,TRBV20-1,TGCAGTGCTAGACGGCGGGGGGGAGAGACCCAGTACTTC,CSARRRGGETQYF
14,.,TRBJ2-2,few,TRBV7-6,TGTGCCAGCAGCCCCAAAGCGCTGTCCGGGGAGCTGTTTTTT,CASSPKALSGELFF
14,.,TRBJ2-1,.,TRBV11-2,TGTGCCAGCAGCTTAGAGCCCACTAGCAATGAGCAGTTCTTC,CASSLEPTSNEQFF
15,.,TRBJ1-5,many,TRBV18,TGTGCCAGCTCCCCCAGGAGGGATGGGAATCAGCCCCAGCATTTT,CASSPRRDGNQPQHF
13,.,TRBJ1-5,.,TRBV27,TGTGCCAGCAGTTCCCTACGGGGGGAGCCCCAGCATTTT,CASSSLRGEPQHF
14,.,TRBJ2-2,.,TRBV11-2,TGTGCCAGCAGCTTAGGACCAGGGACCGGGGAGCTGTTTTTT,CASSLGPGTGELFF
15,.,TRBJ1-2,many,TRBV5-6,TGTGCCAGCAGCTTGGGTCCGGGGGTTTCCTATGGCTACACCTTC,CASSLGPGVSYGYTF
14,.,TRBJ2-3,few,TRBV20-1,TGCAGTGCTAGAGATCCCCGTAGCACAGATACGCAGTATTTT,CSARDPRSTDTQYF
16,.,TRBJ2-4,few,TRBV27,TGTGCCAGCAGTTCCCCCGGGGCAGGCCACCAAGGAGTTCAGTACTTC,CASSSPGAGHQGVQYF
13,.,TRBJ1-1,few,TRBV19,TGTGCCACCCAACGGGACGTAACCACTGAAGCTTTCTTT,CATQRDVTTEAFF
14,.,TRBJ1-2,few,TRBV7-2,TGTGCCAGCAGCTTATCTCTGACTAACTATGGCTACACCTTC,CASSLSLTNYGYTF
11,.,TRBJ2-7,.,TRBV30,TGTGCCTGTAGACAAGAGATCGAGCAGTACTTC,CACRQEIEQYF
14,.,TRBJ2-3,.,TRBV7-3,TGTGCCAGCAGCTTTACAGGACCCACAGATACGCAGTATTTT,CASSFTGPTDTQYF
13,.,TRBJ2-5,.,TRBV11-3,TGTTCCTCGGGCAGGTCCTCGGGAGAGACCCAGTACTTC,CSSGRSSGETQYF
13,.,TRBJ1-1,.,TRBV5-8,TGTGCCAGCACCCGGGCCTGGGGAGGTGAAGCTTTCTTT,CASTRAWGGEAFF
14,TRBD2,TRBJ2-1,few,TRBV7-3,TGTGCCAGCAGTTACCGCGGGGGAGGCAATGAGCAGTTCTTC,CASSYRGGGNEQFF
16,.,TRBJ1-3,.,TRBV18,TGTGCCAGCTCACCACCGAGTTCACGCTCTGGAAACACCATATATTTT,CASSPPSSRSGNTIYF
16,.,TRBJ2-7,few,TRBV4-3,TGCGCCAGCAGCCAAAAAGGGGGGACAGTTCCGTACGAGCAGTACTTC,CASSQKGGTVPYEQYF
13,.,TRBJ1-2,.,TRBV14,TGTGCCAGCAGCCCGAGCTTCTATGGACTCGGCACCTTC,CASSPSFYGLGTF
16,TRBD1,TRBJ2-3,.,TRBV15,TGTGCCACCAGCTCCTCGCGGCAGGGGGCATTGGATACGCAGTATTTT,CATSSSRQGALDTQYF
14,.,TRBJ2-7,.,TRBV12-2,TGTGCAAGTCGCCGGGACAGGGGGTCCTACGAGCAGTACTTC,CASRRDRGSYEQYF
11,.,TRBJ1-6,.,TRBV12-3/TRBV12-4,TGTGCCAGCAGTTTGGGAGAACCCCTCCACTTT,CASSLGEPLHF
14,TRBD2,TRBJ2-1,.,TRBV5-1,TGCGCCAGCAGCGCGACTAGCGGCTACAATGAGCAGTTCTTC,CASSATSGYNEQFF
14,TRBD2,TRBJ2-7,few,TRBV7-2,TGTGCCAGCAGTTTGGACGGGGGGAGGAACGAGCAGTACTTC,CASSLDGGRNEQYF
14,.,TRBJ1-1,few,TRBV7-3,TGTGCCAGCAGCTTTACAGAAATGAACACTGAAGCTTTCTTT,CASSFTEMNTEAFF
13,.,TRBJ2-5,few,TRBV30,TGTGCCTGGAGTGTAAAGGGTCGAGAGACCCAGTACTTC,CAWSVKGRETQYF
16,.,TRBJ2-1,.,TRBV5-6,TGTGCCAGCAGCCCGGTTACTAGGATCCTTAACAATGAGCAGTTCTTC,CASSPVTRILNNEQFF
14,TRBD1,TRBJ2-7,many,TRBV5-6,TGTGCCAGCAGCTTGGGGACAGGGATGTACGAGCAGTACTTC,CASSLGTGMYEQYF
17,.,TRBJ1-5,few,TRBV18,TGTGCCAGCTCACTTACGGTCGACCGGGACCGAGATCAGCCCCAGCATTTT,CASSLTVDRDRDQPQHF
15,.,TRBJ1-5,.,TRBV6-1,TGTGCCAGCAGTGACCGGGGGCTGGGCAATCAGCCCCAGCATTTT,CASSDRGLGNQPQHF
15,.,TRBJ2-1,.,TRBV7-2,TGTGCCAGCAGCGACCAGGGGCCTATCTACAATGAGCAGTTCTTC,CASSDQGPIYNEQFF
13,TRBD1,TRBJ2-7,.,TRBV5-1,TGCGCCAGCACAGGACAGGGGGAGTACGAGCAGTACTTC,CASTGQGEYEQYF
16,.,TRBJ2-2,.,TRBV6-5,TGTGCCAGCAAGGCCCCAGGGACATTAAACACCGGGGAGCTGTTTTTT,CASKAPGTLNTGELFF
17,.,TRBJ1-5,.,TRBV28,TGTGCCAGCGTAGGCGGGGGAAATAAAGGTAGCAATCAGCCCCAGCATTTT,CASVGGGNKGSNQPQHF
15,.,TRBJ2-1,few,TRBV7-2,TGTGCCAGCACCATGACGGGGTTCTCCTACAATGAGCAGTTCTTC,CASTMTGFSYNEQFF
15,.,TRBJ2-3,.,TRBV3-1,TGTGCCAGCAGCCAATCGGGGGCCGGGTCGAGGACGCAGTATTTT,CASSQSGAGSRTQYF
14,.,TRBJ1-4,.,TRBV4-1,TGCGCCAGCAGCCAGGCGGACAGAAATGAAAAACTGTTTTTT,CASSQADRNEKLFF
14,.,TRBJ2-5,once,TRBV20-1,TGCAGTGCTAGGGGGTTCGGAGGGAAAGAGACCCAGTACTTC,CSARGFGGKETQYF
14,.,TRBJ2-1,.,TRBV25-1,TGTGCCAGCAGTGAATATGCAGCGGTTAATGAGCAGTTCTTC,CASSEYAAVNEQFF
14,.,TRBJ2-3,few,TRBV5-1,TGCGCCAGCAGCTTGGGATCCAGCACAGATACGCAGTATTTT,CASSLGSSTDTQYF
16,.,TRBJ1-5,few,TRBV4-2,TGTGCCAGCAGCCAAGATGCCTCACAGGGACGCCAGCCCCAGCATTTT,CASSQDASQGRQPQHF
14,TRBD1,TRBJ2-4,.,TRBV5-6,TGTGCCAGCAGCGTCAGGGGGCGCTGGGACATTCAGTACTTC,CASSVRGRWDIQYF
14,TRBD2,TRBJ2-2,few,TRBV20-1,TGCAGTGCGAGCCGGGGGGGCGGCACCGGGGAGCTGTTTTTT,CSASRGGGTGELFF
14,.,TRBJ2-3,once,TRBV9,TGTGCCAGCGGCCAACAGGGCGACACAGATACGCAGTATTTT,CASGQQGDTDTQYF
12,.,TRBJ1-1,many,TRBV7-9,TGTGCCAGCAGCTTAGTTATCACTGAAGCTTTCTTT,CASSLVITEAFF
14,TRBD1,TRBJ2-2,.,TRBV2,TGTGCCAGCAGGGTGACAGGGACCACCGGGGAGCTGTTTTTT,CASRVTGTTGELFF
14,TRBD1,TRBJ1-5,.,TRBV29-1,TGCAGGGCACCCCGACAGGGGATCAATCAGCCCCAGCATTTT,CRAPRQGINQPQHF
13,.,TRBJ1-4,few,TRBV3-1,TGTGCCAGCAGCCAGCGACCGAATGAAAAACTGTTTTTT,CASSQRPNEKLFF
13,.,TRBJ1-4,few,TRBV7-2,TGTGCCAGCAGCCCGGTCCATGGGGAAAAACTGTTTTTT,CASSPVHGEKLFF
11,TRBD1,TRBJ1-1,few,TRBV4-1,TGCGCCAGCAGCCGCGACAGGGCAACTTTCTTT,CASSRDRATFF
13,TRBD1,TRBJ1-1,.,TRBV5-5,TGTGCCAGCACCAGGACAGGCGGCACTGAAGCTTTCTTT,CASTRTGGTEAFF
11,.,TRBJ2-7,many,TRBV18,TGTGCCAGCTCAGCTGGTTACGAGCAGTACTTC,CASSAGYEQYF
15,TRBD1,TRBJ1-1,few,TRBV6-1,TGTGCCAGCAGTGAAGCGGGACAGGGGCACACTGAAGCTTTCTTT,CASSEAGQGHTEAFF
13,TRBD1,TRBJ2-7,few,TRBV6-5,TGTGCCAGCGGGACAGGGGGGACGTACGAGCAGTACTTC,CASGTGGTYEQYF
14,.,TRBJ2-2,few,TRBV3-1,TGTGCCAGCAGCCAAGAGGGGAGCACCGGGGAGCTGTTTTTT,CASSQEGSTGELFF
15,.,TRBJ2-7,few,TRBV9,TGTGCCAGCAGTCAAGACCCTCTCCTCTCCTACGAGCAGTACTTC,CASSQDPLLSYEQYF
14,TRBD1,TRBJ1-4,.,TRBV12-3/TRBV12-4,TGTGCCAGCACCCAGGGGGGGAGGAGAGAAAAACTGTTTTTT,CASTQGGRREKLFF